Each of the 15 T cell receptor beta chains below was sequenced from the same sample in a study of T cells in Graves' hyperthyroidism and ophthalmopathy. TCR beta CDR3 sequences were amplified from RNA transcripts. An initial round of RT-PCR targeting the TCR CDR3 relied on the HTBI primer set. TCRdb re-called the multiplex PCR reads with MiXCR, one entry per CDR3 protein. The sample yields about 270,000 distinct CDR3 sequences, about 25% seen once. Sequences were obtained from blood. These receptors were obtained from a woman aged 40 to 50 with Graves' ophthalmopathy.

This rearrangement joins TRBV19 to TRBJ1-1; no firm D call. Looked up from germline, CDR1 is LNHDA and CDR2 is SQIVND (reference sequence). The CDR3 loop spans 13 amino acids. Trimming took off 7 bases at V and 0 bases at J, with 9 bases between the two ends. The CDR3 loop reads CASNRVLNTEAFF. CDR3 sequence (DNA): TGTGCCAGTAACCGGGTACTGAACACTGAAGCTTTCTTT.

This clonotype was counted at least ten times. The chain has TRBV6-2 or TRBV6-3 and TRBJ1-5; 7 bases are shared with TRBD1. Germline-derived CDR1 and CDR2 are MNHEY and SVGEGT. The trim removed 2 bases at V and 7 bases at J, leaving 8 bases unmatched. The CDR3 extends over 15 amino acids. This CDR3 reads CASSYGRGLGQPQHF. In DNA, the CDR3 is TGTGCCAGCAGTTACGGAAGGGGGCTCGGACAGCCCCAGCATTTT.

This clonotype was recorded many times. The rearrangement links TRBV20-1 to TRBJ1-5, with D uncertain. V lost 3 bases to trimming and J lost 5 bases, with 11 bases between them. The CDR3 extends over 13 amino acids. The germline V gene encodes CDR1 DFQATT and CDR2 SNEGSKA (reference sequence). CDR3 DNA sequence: TGCAGTGCTAGCTCCGCCCGCGATCAGCCCCAGCATTTT. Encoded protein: CSASSARDQPQHF.

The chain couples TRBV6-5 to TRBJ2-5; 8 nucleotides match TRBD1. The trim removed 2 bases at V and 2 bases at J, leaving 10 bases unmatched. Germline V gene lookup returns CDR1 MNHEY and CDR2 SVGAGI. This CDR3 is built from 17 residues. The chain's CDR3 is CASSYPPSGGWQETQYF. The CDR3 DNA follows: TGTGCCAGCAGTTACCCGCCTTCAGGGGGCTGGCAAGAGACCCAGTACTTC.

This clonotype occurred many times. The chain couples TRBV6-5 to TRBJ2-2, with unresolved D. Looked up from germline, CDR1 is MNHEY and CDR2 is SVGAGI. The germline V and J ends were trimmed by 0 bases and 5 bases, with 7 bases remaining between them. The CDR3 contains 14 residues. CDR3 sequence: CASSYSIGTGELFF. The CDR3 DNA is TGTGCCAGCAGTTACTCGATTGGGACCGGGGAGCTGTTTTTT.

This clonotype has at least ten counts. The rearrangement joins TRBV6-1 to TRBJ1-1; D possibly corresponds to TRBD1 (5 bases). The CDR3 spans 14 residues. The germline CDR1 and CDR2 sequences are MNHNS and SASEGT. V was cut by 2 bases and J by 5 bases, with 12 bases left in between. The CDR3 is CASSEQKGWTEAFF. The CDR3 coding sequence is TGTGCCAGCAGTGAACAAAAGGGGTGGACTGAAGCTTTCTTT.

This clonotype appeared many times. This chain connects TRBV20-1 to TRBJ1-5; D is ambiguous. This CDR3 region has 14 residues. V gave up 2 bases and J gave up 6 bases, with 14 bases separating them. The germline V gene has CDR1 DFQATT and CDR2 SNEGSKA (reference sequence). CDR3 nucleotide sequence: TGCAGTGCTAGAAGGAATGGGATCGGTCAGCCCCAGCATTTT. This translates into CSARRNGIGQPQHF.

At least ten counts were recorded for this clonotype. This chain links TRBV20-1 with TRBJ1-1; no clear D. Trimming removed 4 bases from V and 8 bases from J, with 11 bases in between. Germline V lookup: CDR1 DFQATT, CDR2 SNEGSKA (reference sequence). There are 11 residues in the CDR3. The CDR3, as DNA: TGCAGTGCTAAGGGCCAATGGGAAGCTTTCTTT. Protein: CSAKGQWEAFF.

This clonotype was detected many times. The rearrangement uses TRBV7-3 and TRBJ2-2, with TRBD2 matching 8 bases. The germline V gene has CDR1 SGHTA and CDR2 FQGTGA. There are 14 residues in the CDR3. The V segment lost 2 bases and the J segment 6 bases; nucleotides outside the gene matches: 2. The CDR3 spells CASSLAGGAGELFF. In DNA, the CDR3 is TGTGCCAGCAGCTTAGCGGGAGGAGCCGGGGAGCTGTTTTTT.

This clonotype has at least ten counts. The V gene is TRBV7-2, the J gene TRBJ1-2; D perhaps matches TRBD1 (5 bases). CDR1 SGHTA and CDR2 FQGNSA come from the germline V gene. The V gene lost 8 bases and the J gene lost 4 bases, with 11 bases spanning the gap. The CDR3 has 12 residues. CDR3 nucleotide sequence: TGTGCCAGCGGGGGAAGAGGCTATGGCTACACCTTC. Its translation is CASGGRGYGYTF.

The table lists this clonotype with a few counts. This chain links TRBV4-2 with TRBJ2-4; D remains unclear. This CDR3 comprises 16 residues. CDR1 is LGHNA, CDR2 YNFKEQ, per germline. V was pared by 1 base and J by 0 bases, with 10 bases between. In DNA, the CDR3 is TGTGCCAGCAGCCAAGTTGCGGAGCTAGCCAAAAACATTCAGTACTTC. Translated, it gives CASSQVAELAKNIQYF.

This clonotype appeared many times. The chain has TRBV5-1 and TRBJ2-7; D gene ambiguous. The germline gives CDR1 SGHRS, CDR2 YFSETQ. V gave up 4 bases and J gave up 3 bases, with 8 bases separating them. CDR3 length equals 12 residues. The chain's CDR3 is CASSAHGYEQYF. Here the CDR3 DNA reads TGCGCCAGCAGCGCCCACGGCTACGAGCAGTACTTC.

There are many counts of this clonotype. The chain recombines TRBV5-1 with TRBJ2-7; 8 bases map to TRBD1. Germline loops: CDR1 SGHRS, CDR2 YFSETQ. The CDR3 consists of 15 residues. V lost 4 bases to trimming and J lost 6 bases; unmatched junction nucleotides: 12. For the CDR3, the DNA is TGCGCCAGCAGCCCCCTTTTGGGACAGGAAGCCGAGCAGTACTTC. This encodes CASSPLLGQEAEQYF.

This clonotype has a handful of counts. The CDR3 here is CAWSASTGVNSPLHF. The CDR3 coding sequence is TGTGCCTGGAGTGCCTCCACAGGGGTTAATTCACCCCTCCACTTT. This chain links TRBV30 with TRBJ1-6, with 7 positions matching TRBD1. CDR1 GTSNPN and CDR2 SVGIG come from the germline V gene (reference sequence). V lost 1 base to trimming and J lost 6 bases; unmatched junction nucleotides: 6. The CDR3 consists of 15 residues.

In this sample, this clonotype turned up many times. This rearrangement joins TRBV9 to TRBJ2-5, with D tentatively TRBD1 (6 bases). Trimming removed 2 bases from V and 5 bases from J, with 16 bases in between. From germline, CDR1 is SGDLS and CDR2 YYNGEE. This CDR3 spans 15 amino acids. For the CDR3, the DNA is TGTGCCAGCAGCGTGCCTACAGGGAAACGGGAGACCCAGTACTTC. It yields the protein CASSVPTGKRETQYF.